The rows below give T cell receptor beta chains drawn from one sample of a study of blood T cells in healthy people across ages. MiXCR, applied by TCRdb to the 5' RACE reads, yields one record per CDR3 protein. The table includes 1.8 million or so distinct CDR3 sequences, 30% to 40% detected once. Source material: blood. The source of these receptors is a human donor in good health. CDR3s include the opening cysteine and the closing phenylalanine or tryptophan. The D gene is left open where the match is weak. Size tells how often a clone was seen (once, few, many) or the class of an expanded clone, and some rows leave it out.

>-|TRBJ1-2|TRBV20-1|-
TGCAGTGCTAACCCCGGGGTTGAGGAAGGTGGCTCCTACACCTTC
CSANPGVEEGGSYTF
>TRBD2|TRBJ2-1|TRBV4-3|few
TGCGCCAGCAGCCAAGATCTAGGGACTAGCGGGTCCTACAATGAGCAGTTCTTC
CASSQDLGTSGSYNEQFF
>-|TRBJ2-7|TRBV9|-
TGTGCCAGCAGCCTCGGGGGGCCGCCTTCTTACGAGCAGTACTTC
CASSLGGPPSYEQYF
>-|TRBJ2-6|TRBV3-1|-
TGTGCCAGCAGCCAAGAATTAAGCTCTGGGGCCAACGTCCTGACTTTC
CASSQELSSGANVLTF
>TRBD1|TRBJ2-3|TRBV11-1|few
TGTGCCAGCAGCTTAGAGGGGACAGACACAGATACGCAGTATTTT
CASSLEGTDTDTQYF
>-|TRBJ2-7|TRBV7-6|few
TGTGCCAGCAGCTTAGCGTCCACAGCACGAAACTACGAGCAGTACTTC
CASSLASTARNYEQYF
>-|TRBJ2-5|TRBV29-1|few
TGCAGCGTTAAAAGCGACGGGGAGACCCAGTACTTC
CSVKSDGETQYF
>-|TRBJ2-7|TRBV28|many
TGTGCCAGCAGGGACAGCTTCATTTACGAGCAGTACTTC
CASRDSFIYEQYF
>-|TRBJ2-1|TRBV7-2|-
TGTGCCAGCAGCTTAGCTAGGGGGGGAGGGGGTGAGCAGTTCTTC
CASSLARGGGGEQFF
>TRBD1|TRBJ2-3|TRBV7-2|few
TGTGCCTTCTCCCAGGGGGCGACAGATACGCAGTATTTT
CAFSQGATDTQYF
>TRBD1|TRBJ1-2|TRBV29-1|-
TGCAGCGAAGAAGGGGGCGGCTACACCTTC
CSEEGGGYTF
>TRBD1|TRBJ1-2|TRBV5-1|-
TGCGCCAGCAGCTTGCGGGAGGACAGGGGTCGCGGCTACACCTTC
CASSLREDRGRGYTF
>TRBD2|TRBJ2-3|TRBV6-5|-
TGTGCCAGCAGTTACCCCAGACTAGCGGGAGCTACTAGCACAGATATGCAGTATTTT
CASSYPRLAGATSTDMQYF
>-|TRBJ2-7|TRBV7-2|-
TGTGCCAGCAGCTTAAAACAGGGCGACGGCTCCTACGAGCAGTACTTC
CASSLKQGDGSYEQYF
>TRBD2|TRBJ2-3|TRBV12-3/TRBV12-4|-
TGTGCCAGCAGTTTTTTGGGGACTAGCGGTGATACGCAGTATTTT
CASSFLGTSGDTQYF
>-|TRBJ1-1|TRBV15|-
TGTGCCACCAGCGACCCTGACATGAACACTGAAGCTTTCTTT
CATSDPDMNTEAFF
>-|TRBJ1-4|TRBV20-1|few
TGCAGTGCTAAGGACACAAGTAATGAAAAACTGTTTTTT
CSAKDTSNEKLFF
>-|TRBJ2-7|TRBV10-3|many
TGTGCCATCAGTGATGAGGGATCCGAGCAGTACTTC
CAISDEGSEQYF
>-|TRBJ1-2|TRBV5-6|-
TGTGCCAGCAGCTTGTTTAAGTATGGAGGCTACACCTTC
CASSLFKYGGYTF
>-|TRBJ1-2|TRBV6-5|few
TGTGCCAGCAGTTATGCTCAGGGGCTGGGCTATGGCTACACCTTC
CASSYAQGLGYGYTF
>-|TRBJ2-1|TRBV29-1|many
TGCAGCGCGTCTAACAATGAGCAGTTCTTC
CSASNNEQFF
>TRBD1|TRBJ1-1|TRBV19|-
TGTGCCAGTAGTACGAGACAGGGTCCGAACACTGAAGCTTTCTTT
CASSTRQGPNTEAFF
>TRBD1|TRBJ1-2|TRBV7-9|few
TGTGCCAGCAGCTTAGCAAGGACAGGGGACGGCTACACCTTC
CASSLARTGDGYTF
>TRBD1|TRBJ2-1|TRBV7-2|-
TGTGCCAGCAGCCTTGGACAGGGGGAGTTTGCTGAGCAGTTCTTC
CASSLGQGEFAEQFF
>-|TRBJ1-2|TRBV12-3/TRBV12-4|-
TGTGCCAGCAACCCAAGGGGACGGACTCCCACGAAGGGCGGCTACACCTTC
CASNPRGRTPTKGGYTF
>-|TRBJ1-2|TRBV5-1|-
TGCGCCGGTAGCTCGGAGGGAGTGAGCGACTATGGCTACACCTTC
CAGSSEGVSDYGYTF
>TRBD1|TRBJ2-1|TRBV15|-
TGTGCCACGGGAGGACAGGGGAACAATGAGCAGTTCTTC
CATGGQGNNEQFF
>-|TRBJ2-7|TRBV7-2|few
TGTGCCAGCACCACGCAAGGGAGCTCCTACGAGCAGTACTTC
CASTTQGSSYEQYF
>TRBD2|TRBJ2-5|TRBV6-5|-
TGTGCCAGCAGCTACTCCCCTAGCGGGGGCTCGTACCAAGAGACCCAGTACTTC
CASSYSPSGGSYQETQYF
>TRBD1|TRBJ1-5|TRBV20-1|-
TGCAGTGCCATTGGGACAGCGGGGATCAATCAGCCCCAGCATTTT
CSAIGTAGINQPQHF
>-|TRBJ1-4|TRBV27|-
TGTGCCAGCAGTTCGGACTGGGGGGCTGAAAAACTGTTTTTT
CASSSDWGAEKLFF
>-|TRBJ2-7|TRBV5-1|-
TGCGCCGGCAGTATGGACTTCTACGAGCAGTACTTC
CAGSMDFYEQYF